This paragraph reports one TCR beta chain. V lost 0 bases and J 6 bases, leaving 9 bases between the germline ends. The CDR3 spans 13 residues. Germline assignment: CDR1 SGHNT and CDR2 YYREEE (reference sequence). Sequenced by immunoSEQ multiplex PCR; TCRdb stores in-frame clones only, minus some. The table records over 65,000 clones, over 85% of them present only once. The data were obtained in a study of technical replicates of blood from a handful of donors. The sample consisted of T cells isolated from PBMCs. The chain carries TRBV5-4 and TRBJ1-2; the D is unclear. The clonotype was recovered from a human donor in good health. The CDR3 sequence is CASSLGTEDGYTF. The CDR3 region has the DNA TGTGCCAGCAGCTTGGGGACGGAGGATGGCTACACCTTC.